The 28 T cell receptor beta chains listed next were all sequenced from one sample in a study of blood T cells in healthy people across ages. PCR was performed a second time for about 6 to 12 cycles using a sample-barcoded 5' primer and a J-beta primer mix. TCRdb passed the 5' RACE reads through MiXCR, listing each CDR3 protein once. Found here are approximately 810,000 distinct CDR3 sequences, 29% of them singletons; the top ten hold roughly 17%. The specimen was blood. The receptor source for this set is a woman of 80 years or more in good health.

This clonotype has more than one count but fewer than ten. In DNA form, the CDR3 reads TGTGCCAGCAGCTTAAGTCAGGGACAAACCGGGGAGCTGTTTTTT. Its protein is CASSLSQGQTGELFF. The chain links TRBV7-9 to TRBJ2-2; D perhaps matches TRBD1 (6 bases). Germline loops: CDR1 SEHNR, CDR2 FQNEAQ (reference sequence). The CDR3 covers 15 residues. The ends were cut back, 2 bases at V and 5 bases at J, with 12 bases in the middle.

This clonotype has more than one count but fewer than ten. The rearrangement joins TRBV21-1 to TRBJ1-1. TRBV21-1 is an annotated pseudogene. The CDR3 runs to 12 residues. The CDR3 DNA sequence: TGTGCCAGCAGGACAAACTGGACTGAAGCTTTCTTT. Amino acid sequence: CASRTNWTEAFF.

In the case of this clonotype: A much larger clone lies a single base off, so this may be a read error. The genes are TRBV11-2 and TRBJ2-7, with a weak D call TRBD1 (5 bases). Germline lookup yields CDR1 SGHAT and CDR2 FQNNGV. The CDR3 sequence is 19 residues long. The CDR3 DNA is TGTGCCAGCAGCTTAGTGGCAGGGCTCGGCACTCTAAGCTCCTACAAGCAGTACTTC. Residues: CASSLVAGLGTLSSYKQYF.

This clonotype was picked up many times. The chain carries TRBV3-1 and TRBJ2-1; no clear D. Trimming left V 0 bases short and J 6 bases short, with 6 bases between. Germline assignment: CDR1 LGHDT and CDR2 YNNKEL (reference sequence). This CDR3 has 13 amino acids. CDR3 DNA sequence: TGTGCCAGCAGCCAAGATGGGATCAATGAGCAGTTCTTC. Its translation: CASSQDGINEQFF.

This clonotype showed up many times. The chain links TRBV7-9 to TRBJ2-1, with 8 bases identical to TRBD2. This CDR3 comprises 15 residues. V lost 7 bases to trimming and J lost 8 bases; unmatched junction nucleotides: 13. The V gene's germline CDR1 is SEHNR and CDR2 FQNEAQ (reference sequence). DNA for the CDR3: TGTGCCAGCAAACTCCTTAGCGGGGCCTCCGATGAGCAGTTCTTC. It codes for CASKLLSGASDEQFF.

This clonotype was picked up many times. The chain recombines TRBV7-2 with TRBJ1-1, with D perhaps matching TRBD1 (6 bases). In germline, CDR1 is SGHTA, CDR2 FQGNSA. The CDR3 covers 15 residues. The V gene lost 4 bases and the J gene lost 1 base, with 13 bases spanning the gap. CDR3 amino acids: CASSSPDRWNTEAFF. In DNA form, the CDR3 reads TGTGCCAGCAGCTCCCCGGACAGATGGAACACTGAAGCTTTCTTT.

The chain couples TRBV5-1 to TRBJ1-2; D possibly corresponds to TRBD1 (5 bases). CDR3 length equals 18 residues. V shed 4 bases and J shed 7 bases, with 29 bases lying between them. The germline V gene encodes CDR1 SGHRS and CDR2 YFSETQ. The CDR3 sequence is CASSTRDGHISQSGGYTF. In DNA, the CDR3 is TGCGCCAGCAGCACGCGGGACGGCCACATCTCGCAGTCGGGTGGCTACACCTTC.

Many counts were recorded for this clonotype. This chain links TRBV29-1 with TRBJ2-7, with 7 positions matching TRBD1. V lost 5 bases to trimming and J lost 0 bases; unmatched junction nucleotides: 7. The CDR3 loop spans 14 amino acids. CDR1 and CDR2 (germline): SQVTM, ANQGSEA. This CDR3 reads CSVRQGPSSYEQYF. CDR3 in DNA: TGCAGCGTTCGACAGGGCCCCTCCTCCTACGAGCAGTACTTC.

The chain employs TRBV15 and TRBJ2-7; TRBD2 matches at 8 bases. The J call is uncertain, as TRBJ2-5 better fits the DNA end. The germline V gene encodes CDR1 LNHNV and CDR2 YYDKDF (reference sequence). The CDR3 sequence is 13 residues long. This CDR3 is CATSNIAGETQYF. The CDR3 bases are TGTGCCACCAGCAACATAGCGGGGGAGACCCAGTACTTC.

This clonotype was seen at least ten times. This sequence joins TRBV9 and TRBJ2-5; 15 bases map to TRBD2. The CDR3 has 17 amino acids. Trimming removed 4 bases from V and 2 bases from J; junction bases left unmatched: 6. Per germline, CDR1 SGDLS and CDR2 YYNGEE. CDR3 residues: CASSTRTSGGEQETQYF. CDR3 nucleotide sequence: TGTGCCAGCAGCACACGGACTAGCGGGGGGGAACAAGAGACCCAGTACTTC.

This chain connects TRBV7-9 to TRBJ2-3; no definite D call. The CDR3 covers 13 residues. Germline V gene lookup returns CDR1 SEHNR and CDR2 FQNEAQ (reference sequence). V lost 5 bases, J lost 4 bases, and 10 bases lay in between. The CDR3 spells CASSQSPADTQYF. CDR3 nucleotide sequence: TGTGCCAGCAGCCAATCACCGGCAGATACGCAGTATTTT. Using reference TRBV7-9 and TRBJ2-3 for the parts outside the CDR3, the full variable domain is DTGVSQNPRHKITKRGQNVTFRCDPISEHNRLYWYRQTLGQGPEFLTYFQNEAQLEKSRLLSDRFSAERPKGSFSTLEIQRTEQGDSAMYLCASSQSPADTQYFGPGTRLTVL.

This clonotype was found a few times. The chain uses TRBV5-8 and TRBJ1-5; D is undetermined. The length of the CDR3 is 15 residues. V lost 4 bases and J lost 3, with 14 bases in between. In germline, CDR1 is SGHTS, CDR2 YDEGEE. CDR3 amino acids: CASSPLGRANQPQHF. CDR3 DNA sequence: TGTGCCAGCAGCCCCCTCGGGAGGGCCAATCAGCCCCAGCATTTT.

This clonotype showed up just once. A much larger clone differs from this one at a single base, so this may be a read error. CDR3 protein: CAISPPNNVEQFF. CDR3 sequence (DNA): TGTGCCATCTCACCCCCTAACAATGTGGAGCAGTTCTTC. This sequence joins TRBV18 and TRBJ2-1; D is uncertain. Germline values: CDR1 KGHSH, CDR2 LQKENI. The CDR3 sequence is 13 residues long.

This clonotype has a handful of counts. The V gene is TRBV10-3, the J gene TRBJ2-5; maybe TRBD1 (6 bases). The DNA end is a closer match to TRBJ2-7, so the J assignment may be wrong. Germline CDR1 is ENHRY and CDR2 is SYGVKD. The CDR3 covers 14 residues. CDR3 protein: CAISPRDTAYEQYF. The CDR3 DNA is TGTGCCATCAGCCCACGGGACACCGCCTACGAGCAGTACTTC.

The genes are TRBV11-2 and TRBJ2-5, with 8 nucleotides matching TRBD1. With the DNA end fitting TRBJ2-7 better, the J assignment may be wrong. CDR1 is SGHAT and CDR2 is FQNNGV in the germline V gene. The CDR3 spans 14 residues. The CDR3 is CASSHPGTGIEQYF. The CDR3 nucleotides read TGTGCCAGCAGCCACCCCGGGACAGGTATCGAGCAGTACTTC.

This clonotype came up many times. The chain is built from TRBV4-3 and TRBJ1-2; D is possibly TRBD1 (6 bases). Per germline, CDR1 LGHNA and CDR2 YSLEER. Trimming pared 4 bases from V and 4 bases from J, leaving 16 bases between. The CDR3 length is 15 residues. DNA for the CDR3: TGCGCCAGCAGCCCAATGTTGACAGGTTCCTATGGCTACACCTTC. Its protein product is CASSPMLTGSYGYTF.

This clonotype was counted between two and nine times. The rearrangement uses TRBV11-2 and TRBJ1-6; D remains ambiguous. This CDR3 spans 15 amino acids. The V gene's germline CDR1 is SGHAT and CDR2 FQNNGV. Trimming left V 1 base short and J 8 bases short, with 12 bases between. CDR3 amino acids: CASSLGVRRDSPLHF. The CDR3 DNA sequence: TGTGCCAGCAGCTTAGGAGTTAGAAGGGATTCACCCCTCCACTTT.

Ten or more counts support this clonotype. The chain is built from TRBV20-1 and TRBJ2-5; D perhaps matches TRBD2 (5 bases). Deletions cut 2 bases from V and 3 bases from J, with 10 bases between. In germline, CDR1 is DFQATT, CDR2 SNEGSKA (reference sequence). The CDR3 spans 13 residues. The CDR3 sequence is CSARSTGKETQYF. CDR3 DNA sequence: TGCAGTGCTAGATCTACGGGGAAAGAGACCCAGTACTTC.

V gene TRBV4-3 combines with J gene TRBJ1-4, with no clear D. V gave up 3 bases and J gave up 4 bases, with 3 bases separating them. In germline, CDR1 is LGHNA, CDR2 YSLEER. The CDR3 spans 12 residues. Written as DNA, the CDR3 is TGCGCCAGCAGCCAGGATAATGAAAAACTGTTTTTT. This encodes CASSQDNEKLFF.

The CDR3 DNA is TGTGCCAGCAGTTACGGAGCAGGGAATAATCAGCCCCAGCATTTT. Protein sequence: CASSYGAGNNQPQHF. The J gene is TRBJ1-5, the V gene TRBV6-2 or TRBV6-3; D possibly corresponds to TRBD1 (5 bases). The CDR3 loop spans 15 amino acids. V gave up 2 bases and J gave up 4 bases, with 12 bases separating them. CDR1 is MNHEY, CDR2 SVGEGT, per germline.

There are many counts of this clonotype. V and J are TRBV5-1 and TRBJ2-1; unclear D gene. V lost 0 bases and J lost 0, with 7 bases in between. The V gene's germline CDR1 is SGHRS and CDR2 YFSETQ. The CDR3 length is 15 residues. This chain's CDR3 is CASSLGSNSYNEQFF. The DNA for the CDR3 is TGCGCCAGCAGCTTGGGTTCGAACTCCTACAATGAGCAGTTCTTC.

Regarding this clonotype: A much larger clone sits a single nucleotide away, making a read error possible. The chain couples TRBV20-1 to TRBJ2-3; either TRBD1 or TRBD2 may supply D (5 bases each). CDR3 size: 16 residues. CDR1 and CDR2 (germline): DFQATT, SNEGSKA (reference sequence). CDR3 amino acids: CSAGDTRQGHTDTQYF. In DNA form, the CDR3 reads TGCAGTGCTGGAGACACTAGACAAGGACACACAGATACGCAGTATTTT.

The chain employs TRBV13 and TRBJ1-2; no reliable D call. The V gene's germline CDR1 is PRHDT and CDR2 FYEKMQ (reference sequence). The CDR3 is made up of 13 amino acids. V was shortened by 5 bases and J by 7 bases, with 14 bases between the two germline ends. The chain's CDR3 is CASSRQGMFGYTF. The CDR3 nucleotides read TGTGCCAGCAGCAGACAAGGGATGTTTGGCTACACCTTC.

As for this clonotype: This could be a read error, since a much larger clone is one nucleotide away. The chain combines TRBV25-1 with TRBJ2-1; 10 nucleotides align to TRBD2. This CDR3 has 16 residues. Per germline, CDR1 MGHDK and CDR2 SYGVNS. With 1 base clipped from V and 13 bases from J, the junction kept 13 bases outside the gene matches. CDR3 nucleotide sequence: TGTGCCAGCAGTGAATTGCAACTAGCGGGGTTAGAGACCCAGTTCTTC. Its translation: CASSELQLAGLETQFF.

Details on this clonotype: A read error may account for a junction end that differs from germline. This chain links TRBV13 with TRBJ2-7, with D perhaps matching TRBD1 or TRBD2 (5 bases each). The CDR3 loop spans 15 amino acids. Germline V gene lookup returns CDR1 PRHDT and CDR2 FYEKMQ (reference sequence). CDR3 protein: CASSVGDLGAYEQYF. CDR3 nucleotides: TGTGCCAGCAGCGTAGGGGACCTGGGAGCCTACGAGCAGTACTTC.

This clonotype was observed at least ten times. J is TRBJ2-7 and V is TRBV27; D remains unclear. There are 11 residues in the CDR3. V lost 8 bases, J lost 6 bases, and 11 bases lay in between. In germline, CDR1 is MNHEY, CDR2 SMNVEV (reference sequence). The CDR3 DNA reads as TGTGCCAGCGGACGAACTGGCGAGCAGTACTTC. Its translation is CASGRTGEQYF.

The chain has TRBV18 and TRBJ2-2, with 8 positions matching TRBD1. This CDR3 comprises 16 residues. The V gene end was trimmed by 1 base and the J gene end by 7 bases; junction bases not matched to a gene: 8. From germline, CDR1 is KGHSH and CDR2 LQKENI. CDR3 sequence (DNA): TGTGCCAGCTCACCACGGACAGGGATGGTGGACGGGGAGCTGTTTTTT. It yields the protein CASSPRTGMVDGELFF.

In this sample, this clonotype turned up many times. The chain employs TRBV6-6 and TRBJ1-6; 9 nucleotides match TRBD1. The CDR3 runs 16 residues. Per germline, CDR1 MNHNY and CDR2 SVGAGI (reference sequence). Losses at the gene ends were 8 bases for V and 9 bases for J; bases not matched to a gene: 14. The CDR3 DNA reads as TGTGCCAGCGGGAGAGAAACCGGGACAGGGCTTTCACCCCTCCACTTT. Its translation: CASGRETGTGLSPLHF.